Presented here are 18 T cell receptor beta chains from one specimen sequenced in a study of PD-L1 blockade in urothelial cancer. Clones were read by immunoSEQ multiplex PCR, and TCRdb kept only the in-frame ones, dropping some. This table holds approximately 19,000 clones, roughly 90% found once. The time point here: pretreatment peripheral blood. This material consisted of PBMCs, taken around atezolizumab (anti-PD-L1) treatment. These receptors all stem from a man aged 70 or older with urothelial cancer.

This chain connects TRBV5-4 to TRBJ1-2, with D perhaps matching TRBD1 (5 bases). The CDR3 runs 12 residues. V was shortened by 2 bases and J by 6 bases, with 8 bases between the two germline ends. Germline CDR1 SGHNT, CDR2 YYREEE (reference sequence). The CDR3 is CASSLGADGYTF. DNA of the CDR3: TGTGCCAGCAGCTTAGGGGCAGATGGCTACACCTTC.

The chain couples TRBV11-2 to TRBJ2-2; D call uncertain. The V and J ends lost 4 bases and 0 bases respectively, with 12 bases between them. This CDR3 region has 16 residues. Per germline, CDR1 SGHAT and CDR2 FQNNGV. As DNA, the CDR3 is TGTGCCAGCAGCTCACACGTCGGAGCGAACACCGGGGAGCTGTTTTTT. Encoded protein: CASSSHVGANTGELFF.

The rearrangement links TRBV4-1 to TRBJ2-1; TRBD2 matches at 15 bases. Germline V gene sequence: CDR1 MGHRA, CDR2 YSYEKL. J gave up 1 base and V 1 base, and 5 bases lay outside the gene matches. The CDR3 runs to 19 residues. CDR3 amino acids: CASSQGTSGGAGSYNEQFF. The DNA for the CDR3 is TGCGCCAGCAGCCAAGGGACTAGCGGGGGGGCAGGTTCCTACAATGAGCAGTTCTTC.

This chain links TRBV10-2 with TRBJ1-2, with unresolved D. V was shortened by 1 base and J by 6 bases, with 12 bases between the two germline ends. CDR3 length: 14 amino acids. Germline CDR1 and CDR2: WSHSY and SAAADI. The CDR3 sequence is CASSELLRGNGYTF. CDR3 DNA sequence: TGCGCCAGCAGTGAGTTACTCCGGGGTAATGGCTACACCTTC.

For the CDR3, the DNA is TGTGCCAGCACCATCCCCGGACAGGGCTATGAGCAGTTCTTC. Its protein is CASTIPGQGYEQFF. The rearrangement joins TRBV28 to TRBJ2-1; 8 bases agree with TRBD1. The CDR3 is made up of 14 amino acids. In germline, CDR1 is MDHEN, CDR2 SYDVKM. V lost 7 bases, J lost 8 bases, and 10 bases stayed unmatched.

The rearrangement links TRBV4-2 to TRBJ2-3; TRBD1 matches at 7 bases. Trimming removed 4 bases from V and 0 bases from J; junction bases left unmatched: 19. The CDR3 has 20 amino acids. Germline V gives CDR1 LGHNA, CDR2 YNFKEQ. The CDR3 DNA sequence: TGTGCCAGCAGCCGCGAACTCGGGACCCCAGGGGGTACTAGCACAGATACGCAGTATTTT. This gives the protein CASSRELGTPGGTSTDTQYF.

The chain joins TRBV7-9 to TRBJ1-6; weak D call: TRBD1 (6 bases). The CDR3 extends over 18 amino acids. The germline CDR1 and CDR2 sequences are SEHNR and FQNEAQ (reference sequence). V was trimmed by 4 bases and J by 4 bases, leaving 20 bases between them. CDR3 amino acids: CASSSRGGLDLYNSPLHF. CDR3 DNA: TGTGCCAGCAGCTCCCGTGGGGGCCTGGACTTATATAATTCACCCCTCCACTTT.

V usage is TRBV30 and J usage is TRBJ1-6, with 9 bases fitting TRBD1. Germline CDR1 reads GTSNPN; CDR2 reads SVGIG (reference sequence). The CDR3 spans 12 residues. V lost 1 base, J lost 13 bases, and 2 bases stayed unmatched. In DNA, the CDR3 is TGTGCCTGGAGTGGGGACAGGGTTCCCCTCCACTTT. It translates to CAWSGDRVPLHF.

In DNA, the CDR3 is TGTGCCAGCACTTCCGAGCGGGGGGGCGCGGATACGCAGTATTTT. This encodes CASTSERGGADTQYF. V usage is TRBV6-1 and J usage is TRBJ2-3, with 10 nucleotides matching TRBD2. The length of the CDR3 is 15 residues. V dropped 7 bases and J dropped 6; count of bases not matched to a gene: 10. Germline V lookup: CDR1 MNHNS, CDR2 SASEGT.

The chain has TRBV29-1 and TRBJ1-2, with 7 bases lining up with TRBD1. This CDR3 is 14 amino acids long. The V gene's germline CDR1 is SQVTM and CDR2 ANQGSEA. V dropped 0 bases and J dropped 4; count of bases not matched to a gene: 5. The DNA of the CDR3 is TGCAGCGTTGAAGAGACAGGGAGAGTCTATGGCTACACCTTC. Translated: CSVEETGRVYGYTF. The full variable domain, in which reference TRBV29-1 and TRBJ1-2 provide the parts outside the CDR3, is SAVISQKPSRDICQRGTSLTIQCQVDSQVTMMFWYRQQPGQSLTLIATANQGSEATYESGFVIDKFPISRPNLTFSTLTVSNMSPEDSSIYLCSVEETGRVYGYTFGSGTRLTVV.

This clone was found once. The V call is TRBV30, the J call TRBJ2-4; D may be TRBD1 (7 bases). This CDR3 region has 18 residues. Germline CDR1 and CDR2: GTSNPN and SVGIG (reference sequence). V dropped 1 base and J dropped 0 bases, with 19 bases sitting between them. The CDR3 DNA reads TGTGCCTGGAGTGCCAGGGGGGACAGTCTAGAAGCCAAAAACATTCAGTACTTC. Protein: CAWSARGDSLEAKNIQYF.

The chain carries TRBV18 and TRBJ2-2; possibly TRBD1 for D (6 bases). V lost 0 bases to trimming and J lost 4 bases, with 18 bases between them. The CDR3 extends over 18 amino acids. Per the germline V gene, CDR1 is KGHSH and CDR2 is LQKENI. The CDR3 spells CASSPPGLQGEVTGELFF. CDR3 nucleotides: TGTGCCAGCTCACCACCCGGGCTACAGGGTGAGGTCACCGGGGAGCTGTTTTTT.

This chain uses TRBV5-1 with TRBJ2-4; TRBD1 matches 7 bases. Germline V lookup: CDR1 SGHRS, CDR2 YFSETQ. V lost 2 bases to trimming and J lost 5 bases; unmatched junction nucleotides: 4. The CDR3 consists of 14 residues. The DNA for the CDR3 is TGCGCCAGCAGCTTAGGACAGGACGAAAACATTCAGTACTTC. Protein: CASSLGQDENIQYF.

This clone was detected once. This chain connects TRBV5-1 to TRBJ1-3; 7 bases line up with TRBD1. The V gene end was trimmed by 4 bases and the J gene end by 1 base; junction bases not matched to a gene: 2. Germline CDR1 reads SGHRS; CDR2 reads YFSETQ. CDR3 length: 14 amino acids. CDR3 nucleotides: TGCGCCAGCAGCGCGACAGGGTCTGGAAACACCATATATTTT. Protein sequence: CASSATGSGNTIYF.

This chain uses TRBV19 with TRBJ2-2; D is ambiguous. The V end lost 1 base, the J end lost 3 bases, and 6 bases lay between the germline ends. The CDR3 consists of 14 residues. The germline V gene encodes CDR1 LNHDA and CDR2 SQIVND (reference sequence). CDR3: CASSIVGYTGELFF. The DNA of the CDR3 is TGTGCCAGTAGTATAGTCGGGTACACCGGGGAGCTGTTTTTT.

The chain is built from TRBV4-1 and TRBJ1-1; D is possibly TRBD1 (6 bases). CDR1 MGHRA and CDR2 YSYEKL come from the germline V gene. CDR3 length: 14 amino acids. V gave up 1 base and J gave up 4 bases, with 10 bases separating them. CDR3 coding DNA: TGCGCCAGCAGCCAAGGACAGGTGGGCACTGAAGCTTTCTTT. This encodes CASSQGQVGTEAFF.

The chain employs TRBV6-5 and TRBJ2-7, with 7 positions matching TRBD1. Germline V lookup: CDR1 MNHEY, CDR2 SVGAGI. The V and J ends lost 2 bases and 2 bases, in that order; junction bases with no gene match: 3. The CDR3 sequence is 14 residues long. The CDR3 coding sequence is TGTGCCAGCAGTTACCAGACAGGGACCTACGAGCAGTACTTC. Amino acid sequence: CASSYQTGTYEQYF.

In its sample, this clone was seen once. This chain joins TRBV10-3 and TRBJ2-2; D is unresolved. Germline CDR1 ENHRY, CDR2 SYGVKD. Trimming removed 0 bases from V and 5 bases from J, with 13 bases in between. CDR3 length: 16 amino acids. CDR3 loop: CAISESTQRSTGELFF. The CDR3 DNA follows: TGTGCCATCAGTGAGTCGACTCAGAGATCAACCGGGGAGCTGTTTTTT.